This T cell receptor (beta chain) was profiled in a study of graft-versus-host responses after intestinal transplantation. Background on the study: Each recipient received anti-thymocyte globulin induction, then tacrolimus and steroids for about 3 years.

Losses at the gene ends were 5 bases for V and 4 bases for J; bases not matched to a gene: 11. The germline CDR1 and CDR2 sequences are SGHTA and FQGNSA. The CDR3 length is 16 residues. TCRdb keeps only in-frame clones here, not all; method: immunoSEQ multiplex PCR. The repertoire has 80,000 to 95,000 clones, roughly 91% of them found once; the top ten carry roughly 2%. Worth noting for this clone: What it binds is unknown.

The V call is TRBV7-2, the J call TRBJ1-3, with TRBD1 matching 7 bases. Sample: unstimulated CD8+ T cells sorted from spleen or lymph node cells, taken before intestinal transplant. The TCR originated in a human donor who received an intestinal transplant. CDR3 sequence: CASSQGGGGRGNTIYF. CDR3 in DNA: TGTGCCAGCAGCCAGGGGGGCGGGGGGCGAGGAAACACCATATATTTT.